The rows below give T cell receptor beta chains drawn from one sample of a study of blood T cell repertoires in COVID-19. Repertoires were generated with immunoSEQ multiplex PCR, while TCRdb's copy carries only in-frame clones and drops some. The data hold some 100,000 clones, with 90% observed a single time. Sequenced sample: peripheral blood. These TCRs come from a man aged 45-65 years with acute or convalescent COVID-19. CDR3s include the opening cysteine and the closing phenylalanine or tryptophan. The D gene is left open where the match is weak. Size values are once, few and many counts, or a class for expanded clones, and some rows have none.

V gene	J gene	D gene	clone size	CDR3 protein	CDR3 DNA
TRBV14	TRBJ1-2	-	-	CASSTPRGGGYTF	TGTGCCAGCAGCACACCAAGAGGGGGAGGCTACACCTTC
TRBV5-6	TRBJ2-1	-	-	CASSERNEQFF	TGTGCCAGCAGCGAGAGAAATGAGCAGTTCTTC
TRBV5-1	TRBJ2-5	-	-	CASSPDPGGYETQYF	TGCGCCAGCAGCCCGGACCCAGGGGGGTACGAGACCCAGTACTTC
TRBV5-5	TRBJ2-2	-	-	CASSREGAIGELFF	TGTGCCAGCAGCAGGGAAGGGGCTATCGGGGAGCTGTTTTTT
TRBV2	TRBJ1-5	TRBD1	once	CASRMTGNSNQPQHF	TGTGCCAGCAGAATGACAGGGAATAGCAATCAGCCCCAGCATTTT
TRBV24-1	TRBJ1-1	-	-	CATKGGKDTEAFF	TGTGCCACCAAAGGAGGGAAAGACACTGAAGCTTTCTTT
TRBV6-2/TRBV6-3	TRBJ1-1	TRBD1	-	CASSYPGLRDRNTEAFF	TGTGCCAGCAGTTACCCCGGGCTTCGGGACAGAAACACTGAAGCTTTCTTT
TRBV19	TRBJ1-5	-	once	CASSIKTDYSNQPQHF	TGTGCCAGTAGTATTAAGACAGATTATAGCAATCAGCCCCAGCATTTT
TRBV4-3	TRBJ2-7	TRBD2	-	CASSQDPSGRNEQYF	TGCGCCAGCAGCCAAGACCCTAGCGGGAGGAACGAGCAGTACTTC
TRBV6-6	TRBJ2-7	-	-	CASSKTGLEQYF	TGTGCCAGCAGTAAGACAGGTCTCGAGCAGTACTTC
TRBV6-4	TRBJ2-3	-	-	CASSDSKGSGTDTQYF	TGTGCCAGCAGTGACTCGAAAGGGAGCGGCACAGATACGCAGTATTTT